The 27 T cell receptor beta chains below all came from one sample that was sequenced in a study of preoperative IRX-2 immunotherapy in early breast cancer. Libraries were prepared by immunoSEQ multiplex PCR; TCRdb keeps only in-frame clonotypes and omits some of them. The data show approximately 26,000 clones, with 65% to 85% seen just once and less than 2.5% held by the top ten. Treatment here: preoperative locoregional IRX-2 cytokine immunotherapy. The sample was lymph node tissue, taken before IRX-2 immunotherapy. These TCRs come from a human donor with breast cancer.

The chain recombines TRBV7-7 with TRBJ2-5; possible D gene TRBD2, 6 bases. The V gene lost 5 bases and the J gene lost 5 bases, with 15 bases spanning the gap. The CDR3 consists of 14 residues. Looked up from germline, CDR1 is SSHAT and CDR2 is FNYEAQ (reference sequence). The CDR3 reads CASSQTGTVETQYF. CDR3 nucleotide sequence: TGTGCCAGCAGCCAAACCGGGACTGTCGAGACCCAGTACTTC.

The CDR3 DNA is TGCGCCAGCAGCATGGCGGGGGGGCCGCGTACAGATACGCAGTATTTT. This translates into CASSMAGGPRTDTQYF. This sequence joins TRBV5-1 and TRBJ2-3; TRBD2 matches at 9 bases. Germline values: CDR1 SGHRS, CDR2 YFSETQ. V lost 4 bases to trimming and J lost 3 bases; unmatched junction nucleotides: 9. The CDR3 consists of 16 residues.

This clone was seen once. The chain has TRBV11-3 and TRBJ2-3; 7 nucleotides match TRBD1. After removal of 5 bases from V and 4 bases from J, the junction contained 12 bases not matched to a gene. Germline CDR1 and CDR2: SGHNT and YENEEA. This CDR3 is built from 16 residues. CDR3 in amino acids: CASSRRRGLVSDTQYF. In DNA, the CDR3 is TGTGCCAGCAGCCGGAGAAGGGGGCTGGTTTCAGATACGCAGTATTTT. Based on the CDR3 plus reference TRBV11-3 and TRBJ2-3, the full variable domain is EAGVVQSPRYKIIEKKQPVAFWCNPISGHNTLYWYLQNLGQGPELLIRYENEEAVDDSQLPKDRFSAERLKGVDSTLKIQPAELGDSAVYLCASSRRRGLVSDTQYFGPGTRLTVL.

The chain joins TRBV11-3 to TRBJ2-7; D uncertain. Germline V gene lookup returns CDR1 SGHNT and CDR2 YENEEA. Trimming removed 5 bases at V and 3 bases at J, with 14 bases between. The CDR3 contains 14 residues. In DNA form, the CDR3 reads TGTGCCAGCAGCATTGACGGACCGAACTACGAGCAGTACTTC. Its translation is CASSIDGPNYEQYF.

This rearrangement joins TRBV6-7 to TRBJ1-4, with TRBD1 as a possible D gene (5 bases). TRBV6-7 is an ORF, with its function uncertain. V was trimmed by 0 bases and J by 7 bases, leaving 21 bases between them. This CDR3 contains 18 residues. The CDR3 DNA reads TGTGCCAGCAGTTACTCCCGGGACGGACCATCTAGTGGTGAAAAACTGTTTTTT. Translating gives CASSYSRDGPSSGEKLFF.

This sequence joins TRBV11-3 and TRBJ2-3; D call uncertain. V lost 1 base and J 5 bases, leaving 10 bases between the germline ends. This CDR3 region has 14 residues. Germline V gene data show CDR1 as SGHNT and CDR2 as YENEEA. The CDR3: CASSLVPVGDTQYF. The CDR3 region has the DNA TGTGCCAGCAGCTTAGTTCCCGTGGGAGATACGCAGTATTTT.

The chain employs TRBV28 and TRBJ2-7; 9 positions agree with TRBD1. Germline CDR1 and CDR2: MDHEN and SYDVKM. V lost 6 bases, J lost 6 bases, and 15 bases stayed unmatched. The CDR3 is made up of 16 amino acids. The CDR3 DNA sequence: TGTGCCAGCAGAGATAAAACCGGGACAGGGCGGTTCGAGCAGTACTTC. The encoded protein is CASRDKTGTGRFEQYF.

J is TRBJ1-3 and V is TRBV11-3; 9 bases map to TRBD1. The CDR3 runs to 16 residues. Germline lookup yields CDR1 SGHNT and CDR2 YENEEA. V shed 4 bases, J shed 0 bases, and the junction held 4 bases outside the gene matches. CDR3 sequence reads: CASSSGTGFSGNTIYF. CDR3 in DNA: TGTGCCAGCAGCTCCGGGACAGGGTTCTCTGGAAACACCATATATTTT.

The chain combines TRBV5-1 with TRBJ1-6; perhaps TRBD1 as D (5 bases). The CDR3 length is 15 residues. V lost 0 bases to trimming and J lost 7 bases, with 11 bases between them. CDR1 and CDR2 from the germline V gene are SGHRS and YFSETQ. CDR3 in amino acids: CASSLDAGINSPLHF. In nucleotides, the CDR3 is TGCGCCAGCAGCTTGGATGCAGGGATCAATTCACCCCTCCACTTT.

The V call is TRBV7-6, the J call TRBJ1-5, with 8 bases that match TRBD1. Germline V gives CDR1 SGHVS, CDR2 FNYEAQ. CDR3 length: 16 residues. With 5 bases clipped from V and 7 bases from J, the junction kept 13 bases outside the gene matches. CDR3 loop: CASSPRTDRAGQPQHF. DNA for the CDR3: TGTGCCAGCAGCCCTCGAACGGACAGGGCGGGCCAGCCCCAGCATTTT. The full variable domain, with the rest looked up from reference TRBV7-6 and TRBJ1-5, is GAGVSQSPRYKVTKRGQDVALRCDPISGHVSLYWYRQALGQGPEFLTYFNYEAQQDKSGLPNDRFSAERPEGSISTLTIQRTEQRDSAMYRCASSPRTDRAGQPQHFGDGTRLSIL.

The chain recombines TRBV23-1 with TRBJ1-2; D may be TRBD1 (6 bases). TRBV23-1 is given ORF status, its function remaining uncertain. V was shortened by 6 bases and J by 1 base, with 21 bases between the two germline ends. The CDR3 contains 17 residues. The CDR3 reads CASSQGGGQGLNYGYTF. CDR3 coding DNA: TGCGCCAGCAGCCAAGGGGGAGGGCAAGGCCTTAACTATGGCTACACCTTC.

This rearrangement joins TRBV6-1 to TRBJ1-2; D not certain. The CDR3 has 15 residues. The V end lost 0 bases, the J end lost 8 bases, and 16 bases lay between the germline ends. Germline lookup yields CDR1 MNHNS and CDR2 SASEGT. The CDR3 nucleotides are TGTGCCAGCAGTGAAGCGCGGGTCAGCCTATTAGGCTACACCTTC. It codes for CASSEARVSLLGYTF.

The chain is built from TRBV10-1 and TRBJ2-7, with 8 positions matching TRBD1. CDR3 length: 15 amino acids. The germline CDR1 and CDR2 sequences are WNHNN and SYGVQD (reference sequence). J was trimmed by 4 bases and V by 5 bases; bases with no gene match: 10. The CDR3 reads CASSPDRVGAYEQYF. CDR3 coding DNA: TGCGCCAGCAGTCCGGACAGGGTAGGGGCATACGAGCAGTACTTC.

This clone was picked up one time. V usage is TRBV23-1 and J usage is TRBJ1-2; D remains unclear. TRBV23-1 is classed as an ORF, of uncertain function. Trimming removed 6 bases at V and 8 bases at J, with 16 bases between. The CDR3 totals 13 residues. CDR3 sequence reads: CASSLRFTYGYTF. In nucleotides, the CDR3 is TGCGCCAGCAGCCTCCGATTTACTTACGGCTACACCTTC.

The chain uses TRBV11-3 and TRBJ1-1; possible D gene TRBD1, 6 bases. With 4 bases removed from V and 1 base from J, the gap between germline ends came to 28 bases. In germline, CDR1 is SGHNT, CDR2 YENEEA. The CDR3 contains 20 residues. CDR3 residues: CASSSRGSAGVSIKNTEAFF. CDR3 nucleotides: TGTGCCAGCAGCTCGCGGGGGTCCGCAGGGGTTTCTATTAAGAACACTGAAGCTTTCTTT.

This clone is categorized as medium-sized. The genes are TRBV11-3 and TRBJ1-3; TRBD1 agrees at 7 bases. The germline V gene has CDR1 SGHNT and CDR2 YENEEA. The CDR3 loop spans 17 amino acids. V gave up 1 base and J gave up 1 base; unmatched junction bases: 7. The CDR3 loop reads CASSLVGTAGSGNTIYF. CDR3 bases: TGTGCCAGCAGCTTAGTAGGGACAGCGGGTTCTGGAAACACCATATATTTT.

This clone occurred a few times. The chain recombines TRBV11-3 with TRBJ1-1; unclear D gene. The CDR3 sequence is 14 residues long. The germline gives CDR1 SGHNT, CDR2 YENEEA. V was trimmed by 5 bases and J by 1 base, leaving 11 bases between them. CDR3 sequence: CASSRPETNTEAFF. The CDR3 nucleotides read TGTGCCAGCAGCCGACCAGAAACGAACACTGAAGCTTTCTTT.

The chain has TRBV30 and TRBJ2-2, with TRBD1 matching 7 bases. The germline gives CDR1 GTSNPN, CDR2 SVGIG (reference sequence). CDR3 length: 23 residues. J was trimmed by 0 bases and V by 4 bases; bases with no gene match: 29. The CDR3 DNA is TGTGCCTGGATCGAGACAGGGCCTGTCATTGGTGTCCCCTCCACCTCGAACACCGGGGAGCTGTTTTTT. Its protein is CAWIETGPVIGVPSTSNTGELFF. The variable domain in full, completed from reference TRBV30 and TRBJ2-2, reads SQTIHQWPATLVQPVGSPLSLECTVEGTSNPNLYWYRQAAGRGLQLLFYSVGIGQISSEVPQNLSASRPQDRQFILSSKKLLLSDSGFYLCAWIETGPVIGVPSTSNTGELFFGEGSRLTVL.

The CDR3 loop reads CASRQGFSGYTF. CDR3 DNA: TGTGCCAGCAGACAGGGATTCAGTGGCTACACCTTC. This chain links TRBV6-8 with TRBJ1-2, with D tentatively TRBD1 (6 bases). V gave up 6 bases and J gave up 7 bases, with 12 bases separating them. Germline values: CDR1 MNHGY, CDR2 SAAAGT. This CDR3 comprises 12 residues.

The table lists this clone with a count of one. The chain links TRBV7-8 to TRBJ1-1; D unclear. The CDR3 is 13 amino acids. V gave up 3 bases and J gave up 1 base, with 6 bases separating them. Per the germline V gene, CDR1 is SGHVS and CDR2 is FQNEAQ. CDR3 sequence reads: CASSFKGNTEAFF. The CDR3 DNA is TGTGCCAGCAGCTTTAAGGGGAACACTGAAGCTTTCTTT.

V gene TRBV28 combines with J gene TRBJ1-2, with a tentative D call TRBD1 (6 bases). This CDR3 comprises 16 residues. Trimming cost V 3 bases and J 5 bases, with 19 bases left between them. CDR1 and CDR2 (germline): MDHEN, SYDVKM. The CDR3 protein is CASSFPTGISWYGYTF. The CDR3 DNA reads TGTGCCAGCAGTTTCCCTACAGGGATCTCTTGGTATGGCTACACCTTC.

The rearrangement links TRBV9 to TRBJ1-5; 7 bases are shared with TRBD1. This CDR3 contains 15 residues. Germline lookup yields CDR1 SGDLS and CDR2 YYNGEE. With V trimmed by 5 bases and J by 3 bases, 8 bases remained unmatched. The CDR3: CASSPWDSNNQPQHF. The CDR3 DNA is TGTGCCAGCAGTCCCTGGGACAGTAACAATCAGCCCCAGCATTTT.

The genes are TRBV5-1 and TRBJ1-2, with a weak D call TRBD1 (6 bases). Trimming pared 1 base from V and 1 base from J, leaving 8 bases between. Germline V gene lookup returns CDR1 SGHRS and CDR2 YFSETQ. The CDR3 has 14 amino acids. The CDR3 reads CASSLTGLNYGYTF. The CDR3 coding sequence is TGCGCCAGCAGCTTGACAGGGCTTAACTATGGCTACACCTTC.

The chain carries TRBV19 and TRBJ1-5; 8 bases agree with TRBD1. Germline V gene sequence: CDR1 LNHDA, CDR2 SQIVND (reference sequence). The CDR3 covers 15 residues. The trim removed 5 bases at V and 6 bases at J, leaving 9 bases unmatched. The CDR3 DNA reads TGTGCCAGTAGTCCAAGGACAGGGAACGCTCAGCCCCAGCATTTT. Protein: CASSPRTGNAQPQHF.

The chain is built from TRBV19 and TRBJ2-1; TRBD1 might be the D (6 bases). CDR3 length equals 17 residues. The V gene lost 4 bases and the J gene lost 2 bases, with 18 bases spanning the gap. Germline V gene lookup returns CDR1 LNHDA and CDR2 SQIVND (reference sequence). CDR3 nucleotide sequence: TGTGCCAGTAGTACCACCCTGCAGAGACAGGCCTACAATGAGCAGTTCTTC. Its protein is CASSTTLQRQAYNEQFF.

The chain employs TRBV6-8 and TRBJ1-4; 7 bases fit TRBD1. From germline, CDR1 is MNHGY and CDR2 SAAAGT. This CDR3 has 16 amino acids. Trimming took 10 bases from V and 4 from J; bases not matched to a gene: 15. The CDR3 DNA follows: TGTGCCATCTCACAGATTCAGGGACAGAGTAATGAAAAACTGTTTTTT. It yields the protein CAISQIQGQSNEKLFF.

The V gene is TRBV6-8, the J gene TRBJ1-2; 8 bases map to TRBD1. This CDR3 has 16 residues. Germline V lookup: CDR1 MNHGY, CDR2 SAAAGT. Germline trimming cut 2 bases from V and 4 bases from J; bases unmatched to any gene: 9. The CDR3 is CASSYTDTGGGYGYTF. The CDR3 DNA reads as TGTGCCAGCAGTTACACCGACACAGGGGGGGGCTATGGCTACACCTTC.